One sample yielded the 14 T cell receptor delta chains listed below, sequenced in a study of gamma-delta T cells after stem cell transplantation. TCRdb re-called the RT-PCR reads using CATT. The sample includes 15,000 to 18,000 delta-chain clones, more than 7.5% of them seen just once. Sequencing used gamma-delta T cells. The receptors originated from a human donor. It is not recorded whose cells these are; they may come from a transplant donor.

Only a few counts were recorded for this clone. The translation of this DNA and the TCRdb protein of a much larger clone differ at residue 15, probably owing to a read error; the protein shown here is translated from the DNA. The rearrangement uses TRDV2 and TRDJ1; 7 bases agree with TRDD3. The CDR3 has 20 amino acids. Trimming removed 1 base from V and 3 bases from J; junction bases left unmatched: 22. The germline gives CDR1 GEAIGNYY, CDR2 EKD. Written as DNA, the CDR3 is TGTGCCTGTGACACTCTACCTTCTAGGGCTGGGGGCTCGTACGCCGATAAACTCATCTTT. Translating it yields CACDTLPSRAGGSYADKLIF.

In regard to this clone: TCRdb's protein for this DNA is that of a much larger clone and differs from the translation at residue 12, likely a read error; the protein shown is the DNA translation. CDR3 sequence reads: CACDTIHPGGVRGPVETWDTRQMFF. In DNA form, the CDR3 reads TGTGCCTGTGACACTATACACCCGGGGGGTGTACGAGGGCCGGTAGAGACCTGGGACACCCGACAGATGTTTTTC. The chain couples TRDV2 to TRDJ3; a weak D match, TRDD3 (5 bases). Trimming took 1 base from V and 2 from J, leaving 35 bases between them. From germline, CDR1 is GEAIGNYY and CDR2 EKD. This CDR3 is built from 25 residues.

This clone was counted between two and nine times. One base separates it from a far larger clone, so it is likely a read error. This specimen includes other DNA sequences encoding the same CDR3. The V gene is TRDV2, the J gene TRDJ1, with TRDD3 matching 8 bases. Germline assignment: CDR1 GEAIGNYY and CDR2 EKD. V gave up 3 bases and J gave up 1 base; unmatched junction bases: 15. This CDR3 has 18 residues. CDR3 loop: CACDPLQTGGYPTDKLIF. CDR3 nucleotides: TGTGCCTGTGACCCTCTTCAGACCGGGGGATATCCCACCGATAAACTCATCTTT.

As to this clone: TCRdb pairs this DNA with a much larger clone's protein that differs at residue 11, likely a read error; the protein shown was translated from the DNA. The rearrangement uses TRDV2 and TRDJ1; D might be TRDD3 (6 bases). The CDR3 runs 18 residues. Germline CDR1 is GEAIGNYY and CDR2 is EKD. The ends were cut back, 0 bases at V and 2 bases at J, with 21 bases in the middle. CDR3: CACDTVGGPPHGTDKLIF. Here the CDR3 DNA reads TGTGCCTGTGACACCGTTGGGGGTCCCCCCCATGGGACCGATAAACTCATCTTT.

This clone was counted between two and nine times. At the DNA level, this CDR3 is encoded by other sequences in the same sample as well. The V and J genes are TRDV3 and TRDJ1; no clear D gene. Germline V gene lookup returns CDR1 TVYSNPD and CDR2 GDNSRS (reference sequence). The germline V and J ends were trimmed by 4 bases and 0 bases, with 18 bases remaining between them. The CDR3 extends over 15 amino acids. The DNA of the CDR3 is TGTGCCTGTTCACACAGGCCGCTGTACACCGATAAACTCATCTTT. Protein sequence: CACSHRPLYTDKLIF.

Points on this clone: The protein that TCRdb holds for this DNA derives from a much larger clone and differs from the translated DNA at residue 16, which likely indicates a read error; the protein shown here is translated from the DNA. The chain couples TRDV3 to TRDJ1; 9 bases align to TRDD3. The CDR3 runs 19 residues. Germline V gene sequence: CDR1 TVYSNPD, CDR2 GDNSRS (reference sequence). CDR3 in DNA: TGCTCGGTCTTTTCCATTCAACTACTGGGGGACCCGTACACCGATGAACTCATCTTT. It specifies CSVFSIQLLGDPYTDELIF.

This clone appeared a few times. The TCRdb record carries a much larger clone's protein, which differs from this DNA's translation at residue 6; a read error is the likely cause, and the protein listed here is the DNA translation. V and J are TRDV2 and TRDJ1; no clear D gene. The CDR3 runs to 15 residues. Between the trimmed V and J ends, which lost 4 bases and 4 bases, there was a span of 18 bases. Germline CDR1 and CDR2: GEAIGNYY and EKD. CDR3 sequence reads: CACDGVAPSIDKLIF. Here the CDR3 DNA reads TGTGCCTGTGATGGAGTGGCCCCGAGCATCGATAAACTCATCTTT.

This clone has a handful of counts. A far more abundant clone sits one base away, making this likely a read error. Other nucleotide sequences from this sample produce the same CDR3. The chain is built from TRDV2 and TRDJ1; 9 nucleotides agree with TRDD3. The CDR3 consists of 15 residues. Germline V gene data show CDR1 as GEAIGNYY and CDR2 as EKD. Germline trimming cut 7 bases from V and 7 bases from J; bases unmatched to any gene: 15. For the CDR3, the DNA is TGTGCCTGCGACCCTATCCTGGGGGATGCCCGTAAACTCATCTTT. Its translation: CACDPILGDARKLIF.

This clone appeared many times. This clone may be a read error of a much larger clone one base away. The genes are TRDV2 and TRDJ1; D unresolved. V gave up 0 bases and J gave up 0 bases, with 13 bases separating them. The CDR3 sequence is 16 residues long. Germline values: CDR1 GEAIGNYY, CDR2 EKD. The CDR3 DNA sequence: TGTGCCTGTGACACCAGGGGCCTTAGGTACACCGATAAACTCATCTTT. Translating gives CACDTRGLRYTDKLIF.

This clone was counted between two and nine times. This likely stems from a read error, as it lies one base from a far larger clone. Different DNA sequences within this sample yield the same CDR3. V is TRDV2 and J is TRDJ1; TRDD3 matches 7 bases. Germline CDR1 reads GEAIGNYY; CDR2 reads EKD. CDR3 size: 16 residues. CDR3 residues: CACDTVGDSMGDKLIF. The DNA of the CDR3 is TGTGCCTGCGACACCGTAGGGGATAGTATGGGCGATAAACTCATCTTT.

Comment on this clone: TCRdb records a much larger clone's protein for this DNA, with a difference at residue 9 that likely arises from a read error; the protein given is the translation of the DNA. For the CDR3, the DNA is TGTGCCTGTGACACTCCCGATGGGAGATCCTCCTCCTGGGACACCCGACAGATGTTTTTC. Translating gives CACDTPDGRSSSWDTRQMFF. The rearrangement joins TRDV2 to TRDJ3; D remains unclear. Germline CDR1 GEAIGNYY, CDR2 EKD. The germline V and J ends were trimmed by 1 base and 0 bases, with 18 bases remaining between them. CDR3 size: 20 residues.

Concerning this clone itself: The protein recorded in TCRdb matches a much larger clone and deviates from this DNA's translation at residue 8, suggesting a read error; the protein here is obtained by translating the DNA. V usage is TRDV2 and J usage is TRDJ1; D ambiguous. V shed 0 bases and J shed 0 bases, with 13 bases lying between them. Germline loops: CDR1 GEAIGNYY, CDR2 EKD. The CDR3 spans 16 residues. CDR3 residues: CACDTAGSPYTDKLIF. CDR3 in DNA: TGTGCCTGTGACACCGCGGGCTCCCCGTACACCGATAAACTCATCTTT.

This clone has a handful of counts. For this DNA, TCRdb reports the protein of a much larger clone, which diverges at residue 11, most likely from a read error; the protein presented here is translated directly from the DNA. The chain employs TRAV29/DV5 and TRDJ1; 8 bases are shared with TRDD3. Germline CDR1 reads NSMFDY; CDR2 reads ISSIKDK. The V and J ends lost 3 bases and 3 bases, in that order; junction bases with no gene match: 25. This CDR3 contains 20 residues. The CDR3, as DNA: TGTGCAGCAACTTCGATCCTCGTACTGGGGGGTACTATGTTAGCCGATAAACTCATCTTT. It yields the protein CAATSILVLGGTMLADKLIF.

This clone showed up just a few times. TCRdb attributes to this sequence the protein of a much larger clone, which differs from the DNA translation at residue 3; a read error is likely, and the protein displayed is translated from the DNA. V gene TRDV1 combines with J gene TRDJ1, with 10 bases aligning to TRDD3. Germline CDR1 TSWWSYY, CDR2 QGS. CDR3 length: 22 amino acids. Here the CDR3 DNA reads TGTGCTCCTGGGGAAATCTGGGAGGCGATGGATGAGGACTGGGGGATTGTCGATAAACTCATCTTT. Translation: CAPGEIWEAMDEDWGIVDKLIF.